The clone carrying this TCR beta chain was recorded a few times. The antigen is unknown. This sample was taken from a study of cytomegalovirus exposure and HLA in healthy donors. Study as a whole: Clustering assigned about 76% of the 350 to 400 genotyped donors to the Caucasian-associated ancestry cluster. Regarding the study as a whole: The study listed roughly 160 cytomegalovirus-associated TCR beta chains. An analysis that was carried out later associated some 17,000 TCR beta sequences with HLA alleles at 0.05 false discovery rate. Several of the most significant clusters appeared, in a later analysis, to be linked to common viral pathogens.

The study ran its PCR with 60 Vbeta and 13 Jbeta primers. Clones were read by immunoSEQ multiplex PCR, and TCRdb kept only the in-frame ones, dropping some. Of more than 95,000 clones in the sample, more than 65% are singletons; the top ten hold 2.5% to 3.5%. Specimen: PBMCs. The TCR comes from a man in his thirties or forties in good health and CMV-seronegative.

CDR3 in DNA: TGTGCCAGCAGCGTAGCAGGACTAGCGGCTCGTGGAGAGACCCAGTACTTC. Its translation is CASSVAGLAARGETQYF. This chain uses TRBV9 with TRBJ2-5; 10 nucleotides match TRBD2. This CDR3 has 17 residues. Germline CDR1 SGDLS, CDR2 YYNGEE. V lost 0 bases to trimming and J lost 4 bases; unmatched junction nucleotides: 9.